This T cell receptor beta chain was identified during a study of identifying expanded T cells in peripheral blood. Comment on this clone: The antigen remains unidentified.

The CDR3 contains 14 residues. V dropped 5 bases and J dropped 6 bases, with 11 bases sitting between them. Germline loops: CDR1 LNHDA, CDR2 SQIVND (reference sequence). Study-wide results and caveats: Over two and four weeks, about 16 and 20 clones changed, versus roughly 1.2 between replicates. Variance in clone template counts between two-week samples significantly increased with total template count across all healthy donors.

The protocol was immunoSEQ multiplex PCR, while the TCRdb copy is restricted to in-frame clones and leaves out a portion. The sample records 80,000 to 90,000 clones, 70% to 90% being singletons. The sequenced sample consisted of blood. This receptor was identified in a person between 18 and 75 years old in good health. The gene calls are TRBV19 and TRBJ1-6; D gene unclear. CDR3 DNA sequence: TGTGCCAGTAGTGACCCAACTGGTAATTCACCCCTCCACTTT. The encoded protein is CASSDPTGNSPLHF.